These 23 T cell receptor beta chains were all obtained from the same sample, sequenced in a study of blood T cell repertoires in COVID-19. The repertoire was sequenced with immunoSEQ multiplex PCR; TCRdb's copy has only in-frame clones and lacks some. This table has 250,000 to 300,000 clones, approximately 88% appearing once. Sequences were obtained from PBMCs or T cells enriched from blood (not recorded which). The receptors derive from a woman aged 40-49 years who had recovered from COVID-19.

The chain has TRBV30 and TRBJ1-5; D ambiguous. The CDR3 consists of 13 residues. CDR1 and CDR2 from the germline V gene are GTSNPN and SVGIG (reference sequence). Deletions cut 2 bases from V and 4 bases from J, with 9 bases between. The DNA for the CDR3 is TGTGCCTGGAGTCCCCGAGATAATCAGCCCCAGCATTTT. Its protein product is CAWSPRDNQPQHF.

The rearrangement uses TRBV29-1 and TRBJ2-7; 8 bases are a match to TRBD2. Germline lookup yields CDR1 SQVTM and CDR2 ANQGSEA. The junction had 13 bases not matched to a gene; V was cut back by 3 bases and J by 9 bases. CDR3 size: 14 residues. In DNA, the CDR3 is TGCAGCGTTGAGGCGGGGGGCGCGAATTATCGGCAGTACTTC. This encodes CSVEAGGANYRQYF.

This clone was recorded a few times. This sequence joins TRBV13 and TRBJ2-1, with TRBD2 identical over 9 bases. The CDR3 consists of 15 residues. CDR1 and CDR2 from the germline V gene are PRHDT and FYEKMQ (reference sequence). J was trimmed by 9 bases and V by 3 bases; bases with no gene match: 9. The CDR3 DNA is TGTGCCAGCAGCTTGGAGGCGCGGGGGGGCCTTGAGCAGTTCTTC. Translation gives CASSLEARGGLEQFF.

The chain combines TRBV6-5 with TRBJ1-1, with D unresolved. The CDR3 has 13 residues. V was pared by 0 bases and J by 8 bases, with 10 bases between. The germline V gene has CDR1 MNHEY and CDR2 SVGAGI. This CDR3 reads CASSYSTGGEAFF. In DNA, the CDR3 is TGTGCCAGCAGTTACTCTACGGGCGGGGAAGCTTTCTTT.

The chain uses TRBV30 and TRBJ1-6; 10 bases line up with TRBD1. The trim removed 3 bases at V and 10 bases at J, leaving 9 bases unmatched. Germline V gene sequence: CDR1 GTSNPN, CDR2 SVGIG (reference sequence). This CDR3 region has 15 residues. The CDR3 protein is CAWRLGTGVESPLHF. In nucleotides, the CDR3 is TGTGCCTGGAGGTTGGGGACAGGGGTTGAATCACCCCTCCACTTT.

This rearrangement joins TRBV2 to TRBJ2-1, with a possible D match to TRBD1 (6 bases). Germline V gives CDR1 SNHLY, CDR2 FYNNEI. The CDR3 has 15 residues. Deletions cut 2 bases from V and 7 bases from J, with 15 bases between. The CDR3 loop is CASSEMGAAENEQFF. DNA for the CDR3: TGTGCCAGCAGTGAAATGGGGGCAGCAGAGAATGAGCAGTTCTTC.

CDR3: CASSPDRGMTNTGELFF. The CDR3 DNA reads TGCGCCAGCAGCCCGGACAGGGGAATGACGAACACCGGGGAGCTGTTTTTT. V gene TRBV4-1 combines with J gene TRBJ2-2; TRBD1 aligns across 9 bases. V trimming: 4 bases; J trimming: 0 bases; junction bases outside the gene matches: 6. Germline V gene sequence: CDR1 MGHRA, CDR2 YSYEKL. The CDR3 has 17 residues.

J is TRBJ2-3 and V is TRBV6-2 or TRBV6-3, with 7 bases aligning to TRBD2. CDR1 is MNHEY, CDR2 SVGEGT, per germline. The CDR3 runs 16 residues. Germline trimming cut 2 bases from V and 0 bases from J; bases unmatched to any gene: 5. CDR3: CASSYRWTSSTDTQYF. The CDR3 DNA reads TGTGCCAGCAGTTACCGCTGGACTAGTAGCACAGATACGCAGTATTTT.

The chain is built from TRBV30 and TRBJ2-7, with TRBD2 as a possible D gene (10 bases). The V gene's germline CDR1 is GTSNPN and CDR2 SVGIG (reference sequence). Deletions cut 2 bases from V and 6 bases from J, with 20 bases between. The CDR3 spans 15 residues. The CDR3 loop is CAWSRGLATGGEQYF. The CDR3 region has the DNA TGTGCCTGGAGTCGGGGACTAGCGACAGGGGGCGAGCAGTACTTC.

V usage is TRBV7-2 and J usage is TRBJ1-5; tentative D call: TRBD1 (5 bases). CDR1 SGHTA and CDR2 FQGNSA come from the germline V gene. Trimming took 1 base from V and 6 from J, leaving 10 bases between them. This CDR3 contains 14 residues. For the CDR3, the DNA is TGTGCCAGCAGCTTAGGGCAGGGAGGTCAGCCCCAGCATTTT. Amino acids: CASSLGQGGQPQHF.

The gene calls are TRBV2 and TRBJ2-5; D perhaps matches TRBD2 (5 bases). The ends were cut back, 11 bases at V and 2 bases at J, with 21 bases in the middle. CDR3 length: 15 amino acids. The germline gives CDR1 SNHLY, CDR2 FYNNEI. The CDR3 loop is CASRPRGLAQETQYF. The CDR3 DNA reads TGTGCCTCCCGACCCCGGGGTCTTGCACAAGAGACCCAGTACTTC. Looking up the rest from reference TRBV2 and TRBJ2-5 gives the full variable domain: EPEVTQTPSHQVTQMGQEVILRCVPISNHLYFYWYRQILGQKVEFLVSFYNNEISEKSEIFDDQFSVERPDGSNFTLKIRSTKLEDSAMYFCASRPRGLAQETQYFGPGTRLLVL.

The chain uses TRBV2 and TRBJ2-7, with 7 bases matching TRBD1. The CDR3 runs 12 residues. J lost 7 bases, V lost 7 bases, and 7 bases had no gene match. The V gene's germline CDR1 is SNHLY and CDR2 FYNNEI. The chain's CDR3 is CASKIQGYEQYF. The CDR3 DNA is TGTGCCAGCAAGATACAGGGGTATGAGCAGTACTTC.

The V gene is TRBV2, the J gene TRBJ1-1; tentative D call: TRBD1 (5 bases). The CDR3 spans 13 residues. The V gene's germline CDR1 is SNHLY and CDR2 FYNNEI. Trimming cost V 6 bases and J 6 bases, with 14 bases left between them. In DNA form, the CDR3 reads TGTGCCAGCAGCGAGACAGTTACTCCTGAAGCTTTCTTT. Protein product: CASSETVTPEAFF.

This chain links TRBV18 with TRBJ1-3; 8 bases agree with TRBD1. The junction had 6 bases not matched to a gene; V was cut back by 5 bases and J by 0 bases. From germline, CDR1 is KGHSH and CDR2 LQKENI. The CDR3 is made up of 16 amino acids. The CDR3 DNA reads as TGTGCCAGCTCATCGGACAGGGCCAGCTCTGGAAACACCATATATTTT. This encodes CASSSDRASSGNTIYF.

This chain uses TRBV18 with TRBJ2-3; 7 nucleotides agree with TRBD2. The V gene's germline CDR1 is KGHSH and CDR2 LQKENI. The CDR3 is 17 amino acids. Trimming took 2 bases from V and 3 from J; bases not matched to a gene: 11. DNA for the CDR3: TGTGCCAGCTCACCATTGGCGGGGGAGGTCGGGACAGATACGCAGTATTTT. Residues: CASSPLAGEVGTDTQYF. Filled out from reference TRBV18 and TRBJ2-3, the complete variable domain reads NAGVMQNPRHLVRRRGQEARLRCSPMKGHSHVYWYRQLPEEGLKFMVYLQKENIIDESGMPKERFSAEFPKEGPSILRIQQVVRGDSAAYFCASSPLAGEVGTDTQYFGPGTRLTVL.

The count of this clone is one. The chain is built from TRBV2 and TRBJ1-3; D uncertain. This CDR3 comprises 15 residues. Germline CDR1 is SNHLY and CDR2 is FYNNEI. Trimming shortened V by 5 bases and J by 1 base, and 12 bases separated the two germline ends. This chain's CDR3 is CASSRESRSGNTIYF. In DNA form, the CDR3 reads TGTGCCAGCAGTCGGGAGTCTCGGTCTGGAAACACCATATATTTT.

The V call is TRBV10-2, the J call TRBJ1-2; 10 nucleotides agree with TRBD1. Germline CDR1 reads WSHSY; CDR2 reads SAAADI. There are 13 residues in the CDR3. V trimming: 6 bases; J trimming: 4 bases; junction bases outside the gene matches: 2. For the CDR3, the DNA is TGCGCCAGCAGGGGACAGGGGACCTATGGCTACACCTTC. As protein: CASRGQGTYGYTF.

The V and J genes are TRBV3-1 (or the pseudogene TRBV3-2) and TRBJ1-2, with 7 bases aligning to TRBD1. Germline V gene sequence: CDR1 LGHDT, CDR2 YNNKEL (reference sequence). The CDR3 loop spans 14 amino acids. After removal of 1 base from V and 8 bases from J, the junction contained 7 bases not matched to a gene. The CDR3 loop is CASSQVKTGSGYTF. In DNA, the CDR3 is TGTGCCAGCAGCCAAGTCAAGACAGGGTCCGGCTACACCTTC.

The rearrangement uses TRBV28 and TRBJ1-6; D might be TRBD1 (5 bases). Per germline, CDR1 MDHEN and CDR2 SYDVKM. Trimming took 7 bases from V and 9 from J, leaving 13 bases between them. CDR3 length: 13 amino acids. DNA of the CDR3: TGTGCCAGCATCGACGCGGGGGTTTCACCCCTCCACTTT. It is translated as CASIDAGVSPLHF.

CDR3 amino acids: CASSSDSPGGEQFF. CDR3 sequence (DNA): TGTGCCAGCAGCTCCGACTCCCCCGGTGGAGAGCAGTTCTTC. The V gene is TRBV7-2, the J gene TRBJ2-1; D not certain. Trimming shortened V by 4 bases and J by 10 bases, and 17 bases separated the two germline ends. Germline loops: CDR1 SGHTA, CDR2 FQGNSA. This CDR3 is built from 14 residues. Filled out from reference TRBV7-2 and TRBJ2-1, the complete variable domain reads GAGVSQSPSNKVTEKGKDVELRCDPISGHTALYWYRQSLGQGLEFLIYFQGNSAPDKSGLPSDRFSAERTGGSVSTLTIQRTQQEDSAVYLCASSSDSPGGEQFFGPGTRLTVL.

This clone was found a few times. The DNA of the CDR3 is TGTGCCAGTAGTATAGAGGGACACTTGCTCTATGGCTACACCTTC. Encoded protein: CASSIEGHLLYGYTF. The chain is built from TRBV19 and TRBJ1-2, with a possible D match to TRBD1 (6 bases). The length of the CDR3 is 15 residues. Germline V lookup: CDR1 LNHDA, CDR2 SQIVND (reference sequence). Trimming took off 0 bases at V and 4 bases at J, with 12 bases between the two ends.

CDR3 DNA: TGTGCCAGCAGTGAATGGGGGGAGTATGGCTACACCTTC. The encoded protein is CASSEWGEYGYTF. This chain joins TRBV6-1 and TRBJ1-2; D possibly corresponds to TRBD1 (5 bases). CDR3 length: 13 residues. Per the germline V gene, CDR1 is MNHNS and CDR2 is SASEGT. Trimming removed 2 bases from V and 5 bases from J, with 9 bases in between.

V usage is TRBV19 and J usage is TRBJ2-3; 7 nucleotides align to TRBD2. The CDR3 is made up of 15 amino acids. Trimming removed 3 bases from V and 2 bases from J; junction bases left unmatched: 5. The V gene's germline CDR1 is LNHDA and CDR2 SQIVND (reference sequence). The CDR3 region is CASSIGLAATDTQYF. DNA for the CDR3: TGTGCCAGTAGTATCGGTCTAGCGGCCACAGATACGCAGTATTTT.